This TCR beta chain was identified in a study of cytomegalovirus exposure and HLA in healthy donors. At the level of the study: Drawn from HLA-typed donors, 80 million to 100 million unique TCRs were held in an early data release. Study-wide results and caveats: According to a later analysis, most TCR beta chains associated with CMV appeared HLA-restricted. Reportedly, fewer N-insertions than the 666-donor mean appeared in an Asian-associated ancestry cluster in a later analysis. TCR association rates varied by HLA locus in a later analysis, with DRB1 highest and HLA-C lowest.

PCR was performed using 60 Vbeta and 13 Jbeta primers. TCRdb keeps only in-frame clones here, not all; method: immunoSEQ multiplex PCR. The sample data list about 76,000 clones. As for this clone: The antigen is unknown.

The sequencing sample was made of PBMCs. The receptor was isolated from a woman aged 40-49 years in good health and CMV-seropositive.

The CDR3 sequence is CASSSQPYRDRGDTQYF. The DNA for the CDR3 is TGTGCCAGCAGCTCCCAACCTTACCGGGACAGGGGAGATACGCAGTATTTT. The chain uses TRBV7-9 and TRBJ2-3; the match to TRBD1 covers 10 bases. Germline CDR1 SEHNR, CDR2 FQNEAQ (reference sequence). The CDR3 extends over 17 amino acids. V gave up 4 bases and J gave up 5 bases; unmatched junction bases: 12.